This T cell receptor (beta chain) emerged from a study of T cells after yellow fever vaccination. Using its own MiXCR run on the 5' RACE reads, TCRdb lists one record per CDR3 protein. The table has hundreds of thousands of distinct CDR3 sequences, roughly 3.9% seen once. In germline, CDR1 is DFQATT, CDR2 SNEGSKA (reference sequence). The CDR3 totals 13 residues. V shed 3 bases and J shed 10 bases, with 16 bases lying between them. The specimen was PBMCs, collected 5 days after the yellow fever booster vaccination. This receptor was obtained from a man aged 18-30 years who received the YFV17D yellow fever vaccine. The J gene is TRBJ2-1, the V gene TRBV20-1; perhaps D is TRBD1 or TRBD2 (5 bases each). This CDR3 is CSASKGRLGEQFF. The CDR3 DNA reads TGCAGTGCTAGTAAGGGACGGCTCGGCGAGCAGTTCTTC.